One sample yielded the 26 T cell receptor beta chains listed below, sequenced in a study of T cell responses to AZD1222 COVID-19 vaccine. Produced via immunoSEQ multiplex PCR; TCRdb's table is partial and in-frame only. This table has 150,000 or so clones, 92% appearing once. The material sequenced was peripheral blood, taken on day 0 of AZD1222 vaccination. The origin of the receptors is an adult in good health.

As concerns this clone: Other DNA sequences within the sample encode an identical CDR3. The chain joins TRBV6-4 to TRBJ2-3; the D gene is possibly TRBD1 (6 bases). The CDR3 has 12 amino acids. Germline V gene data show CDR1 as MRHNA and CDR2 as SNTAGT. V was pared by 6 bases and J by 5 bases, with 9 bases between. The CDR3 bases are TGTGCCAGCAGGGACAGTGGAGATACGCAGTATTTT. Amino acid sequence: CASRDSGDTQYF.

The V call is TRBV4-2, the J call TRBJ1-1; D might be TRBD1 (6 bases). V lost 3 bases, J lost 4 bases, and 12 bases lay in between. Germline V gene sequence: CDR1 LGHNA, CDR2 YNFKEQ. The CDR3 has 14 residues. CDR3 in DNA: TGTGCCAGCAGCCAGGAGGGGGGTTTCACTGAAGCTTTCTTT. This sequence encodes CASSQEGGFTEAFF.

The DNA for the CDR3 is TGTGCCATCGGGGGACAGGGCCACGAGCAGTACTTC. Translating it yields CAIGGQGHEQYF. The J gene is TRBJ2-7, the V gene TRBV10-3, with 9 bases lining up with TRBD1. This CDR3 is 12 amino acids long. Germline assignment: CDR1 ENHRY and CDR2 SYGVKD. The V and J ends lost 8 bases and 5 bases, in that order; junction bases with no gene match: 4.

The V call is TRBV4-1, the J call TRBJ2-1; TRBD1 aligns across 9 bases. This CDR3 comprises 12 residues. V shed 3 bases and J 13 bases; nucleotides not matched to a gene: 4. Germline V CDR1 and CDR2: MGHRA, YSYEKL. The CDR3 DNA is TGCGCCAGCAGCCATGGGGACAGGGAACAGTTCTTC. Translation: CASSHGDREQFF.

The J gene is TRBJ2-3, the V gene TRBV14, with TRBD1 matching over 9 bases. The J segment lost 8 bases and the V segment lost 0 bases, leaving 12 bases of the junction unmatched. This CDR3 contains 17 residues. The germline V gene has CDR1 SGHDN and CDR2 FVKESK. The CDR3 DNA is TGTGCCAGCAGCCAAGAGTGGGGACAGGGATACCCCGGTACGCAGTATTTT. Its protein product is CASSQEWGQGYPGTQYF.

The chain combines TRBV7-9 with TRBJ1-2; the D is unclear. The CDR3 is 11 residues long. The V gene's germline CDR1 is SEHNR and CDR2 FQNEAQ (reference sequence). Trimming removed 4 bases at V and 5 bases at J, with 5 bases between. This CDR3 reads CASSSAYGYTF. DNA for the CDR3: TGTGCCAGCAGCTCCGCGTATGGCTACACCTTC.

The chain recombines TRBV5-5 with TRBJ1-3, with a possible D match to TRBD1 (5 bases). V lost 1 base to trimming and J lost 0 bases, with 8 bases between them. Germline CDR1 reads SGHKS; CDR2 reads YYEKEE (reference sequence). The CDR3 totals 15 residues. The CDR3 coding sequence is TGTGCCAGCAGCTTGTCCGGGGGCTCTGGAAACACCATATATTTT. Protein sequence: CASSLSGGSGNTIYF.

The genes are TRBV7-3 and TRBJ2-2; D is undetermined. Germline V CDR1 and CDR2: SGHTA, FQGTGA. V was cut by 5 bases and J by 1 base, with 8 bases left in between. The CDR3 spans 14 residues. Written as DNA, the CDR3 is TGTGCCAGCAGCCCGGAGATGAACACCGGGGAGCTGTTTTTT. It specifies CASSPEMNTGELFF.

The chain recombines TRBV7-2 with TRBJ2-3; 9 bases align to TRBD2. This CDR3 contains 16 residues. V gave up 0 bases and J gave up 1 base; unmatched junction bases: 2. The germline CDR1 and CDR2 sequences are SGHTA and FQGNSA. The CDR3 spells CASSLAGGGGTDTQYF. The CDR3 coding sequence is TGTGCCAGCAGCTTAGCAGGCGGGGGGGGCACAGATACGCAGTATTTT.

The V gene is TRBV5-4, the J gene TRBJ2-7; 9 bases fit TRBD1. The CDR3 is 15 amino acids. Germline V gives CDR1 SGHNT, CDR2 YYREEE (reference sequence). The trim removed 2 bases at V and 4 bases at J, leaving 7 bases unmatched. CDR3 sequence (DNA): TGTGCCAGCAGCTTTGCACAGGGGGCGCATTACGAGCAGTACTTC. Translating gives CASSFAQGAHYEQYF.

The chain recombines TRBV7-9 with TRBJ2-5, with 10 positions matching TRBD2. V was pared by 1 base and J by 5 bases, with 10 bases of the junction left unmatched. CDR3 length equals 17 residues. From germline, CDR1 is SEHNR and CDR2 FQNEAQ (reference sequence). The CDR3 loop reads CASSLEAGGPFRETQYF. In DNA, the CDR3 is TGTGCCAGCAGCTTAGAAGCGGGGGGGCCGTTCAGGGAGACCCAGTACTTC.

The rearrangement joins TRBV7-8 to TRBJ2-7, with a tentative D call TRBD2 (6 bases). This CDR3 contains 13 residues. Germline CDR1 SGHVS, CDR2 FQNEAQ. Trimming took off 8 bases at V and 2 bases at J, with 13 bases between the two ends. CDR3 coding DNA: TGTGCCAGCGTAGGGCGGGGTACCTACGAGCAGTACTTC. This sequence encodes CASVGRGTYEQYF.

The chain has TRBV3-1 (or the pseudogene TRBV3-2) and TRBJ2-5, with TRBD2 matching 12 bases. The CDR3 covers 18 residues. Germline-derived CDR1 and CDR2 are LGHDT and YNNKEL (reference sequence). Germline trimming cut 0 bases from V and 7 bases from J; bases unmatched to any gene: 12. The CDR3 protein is CASSQDFGRTSGAVTQYF. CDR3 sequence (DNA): TGTGCCAGCAGCCAAGATTTTGGGAGGACTAGCGGGGCGGTGACCCAGTACTTC.

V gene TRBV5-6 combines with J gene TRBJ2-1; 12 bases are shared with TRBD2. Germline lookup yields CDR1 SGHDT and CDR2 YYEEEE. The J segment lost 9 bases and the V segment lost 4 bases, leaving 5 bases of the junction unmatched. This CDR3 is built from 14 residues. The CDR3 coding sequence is TGTGCCAGCAGCCCAGCACTAGCGGGGGGTGAGCAGTTCTTC. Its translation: CASSPALAGGEQFF.

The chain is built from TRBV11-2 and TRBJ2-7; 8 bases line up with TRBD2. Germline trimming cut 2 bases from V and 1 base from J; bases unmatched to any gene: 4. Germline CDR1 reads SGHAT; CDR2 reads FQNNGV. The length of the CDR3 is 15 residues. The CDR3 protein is CASSLRGGSSYEQYF. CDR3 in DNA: TGTGCCAGCAGCTTACGGGGGGGATCGTCCTACGAGCAGTACTTC.

As DNA, the CDR3 is TGTGCCAGCTCACCCTTACGGACGAGCAATCAGCCCCAGCATTTT. Its protein is CASSPLRTSNQPQHF. The chain joins TRBV18 to TRBJ1-5; D not resolved. V lost 3 bases and J lost 1, with 10 bases in between. This CDR3 region has 15 residues. CDR1 and CDR2 from the germline V gene are KGHSH and LQKENI.

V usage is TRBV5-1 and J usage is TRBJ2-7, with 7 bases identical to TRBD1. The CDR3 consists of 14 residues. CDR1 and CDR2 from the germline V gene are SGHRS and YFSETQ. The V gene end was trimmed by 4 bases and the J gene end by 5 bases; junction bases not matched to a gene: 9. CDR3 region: CASSANRGINEQYF. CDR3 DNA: TGCGCCAGCAGCGCCAACAGGGGTATCAACGAGCAGTACTTC.

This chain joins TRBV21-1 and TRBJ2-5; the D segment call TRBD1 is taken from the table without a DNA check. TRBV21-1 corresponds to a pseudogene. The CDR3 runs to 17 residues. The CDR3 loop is CASSKGTGGVGRETQYF. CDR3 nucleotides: TGTGCCAGCAGCAAAGGGACAGGGGGCGTCGGCAGAGAGACCCAGTACTTC.

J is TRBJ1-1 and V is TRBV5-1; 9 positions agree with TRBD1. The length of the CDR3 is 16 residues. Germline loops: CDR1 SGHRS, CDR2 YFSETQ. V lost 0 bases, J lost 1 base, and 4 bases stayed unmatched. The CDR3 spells CASSLGQGVGNTEAFF. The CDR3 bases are TGCGCCAGCAGCTTGGGACAGGGGGTAGGGAACACTGAAGCTTTCTTT.

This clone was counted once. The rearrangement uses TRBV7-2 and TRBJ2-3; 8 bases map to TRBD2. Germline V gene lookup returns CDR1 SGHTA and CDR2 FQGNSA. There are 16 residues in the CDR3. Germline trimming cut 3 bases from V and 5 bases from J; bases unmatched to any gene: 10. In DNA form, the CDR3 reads TGTGCCAGCAGCTTGTACCCGGGGGGGCTGGGAGATACGCAGTATTTT. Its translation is CASSLYPGGLGDTQYF.

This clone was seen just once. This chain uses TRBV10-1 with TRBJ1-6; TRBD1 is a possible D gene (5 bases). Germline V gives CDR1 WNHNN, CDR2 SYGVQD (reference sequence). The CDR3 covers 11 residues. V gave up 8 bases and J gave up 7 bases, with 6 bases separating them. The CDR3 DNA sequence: TGCGCCAGCTGGGGGAATTCACCCCTCCACTTT. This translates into CASWGNSPLHF.

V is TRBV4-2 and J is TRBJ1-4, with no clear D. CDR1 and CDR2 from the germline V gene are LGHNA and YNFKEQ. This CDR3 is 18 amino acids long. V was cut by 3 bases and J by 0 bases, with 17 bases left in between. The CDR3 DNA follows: TGTGCCAGCAGCCATGGACCCTTAGTTGAGGCAACTAATGAAAAACTGTTTTTT. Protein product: CASSHGPLVEATNEKLFF.

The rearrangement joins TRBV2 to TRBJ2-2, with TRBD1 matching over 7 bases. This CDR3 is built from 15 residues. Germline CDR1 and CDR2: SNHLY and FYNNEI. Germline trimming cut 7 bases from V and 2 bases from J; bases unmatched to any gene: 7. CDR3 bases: TGTGCCAGCATTGCCGGGACAGCAAACACCGGGGAGCTGTTTTTT. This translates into CASIAGTANTGELFF.

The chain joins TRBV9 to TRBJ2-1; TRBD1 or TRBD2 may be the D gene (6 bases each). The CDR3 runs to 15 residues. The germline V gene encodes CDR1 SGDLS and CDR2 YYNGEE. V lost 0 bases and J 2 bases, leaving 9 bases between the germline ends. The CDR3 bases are TGTGCCAGCAGCGTAGTGGGGGGCCCCTACAATGAGCAGTTCTTC. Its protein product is CASSVVGGPYNEQFF.

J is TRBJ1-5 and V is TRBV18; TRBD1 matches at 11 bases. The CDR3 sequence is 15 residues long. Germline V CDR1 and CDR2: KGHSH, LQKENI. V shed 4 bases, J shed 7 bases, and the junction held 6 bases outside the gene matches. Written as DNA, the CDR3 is TGTGCCAGCTCACTTGGACAGGGGGCCCACCAGCCCCAGCATTTT. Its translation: CASSLGQGAHQPQHF.

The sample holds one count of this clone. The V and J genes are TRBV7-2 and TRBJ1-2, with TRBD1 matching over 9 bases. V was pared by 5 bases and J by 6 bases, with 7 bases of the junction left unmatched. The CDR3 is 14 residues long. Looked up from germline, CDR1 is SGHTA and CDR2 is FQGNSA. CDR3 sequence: CASSDRDRVNGYTF. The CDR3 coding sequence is TGTGCCAGCAGCGACCGGGACAGGGTTAATGGCTACACCTTC.